This TCR beta chain is drawn from a study of T cell repertoires in cytomegalovirus infection. The overall study: Based on public TCR beta signatures, there were indications of CMV infection and of a matching HLA type.

The CDR3 has 15 residues. The trim removed 3 bases at V and 8 bases at J, leaving 4 bases unmatched. Germline CDR1 is SQVTM and CDR2 is ANQGSEA. TCRdb processed the reads anew with MiXCR; each CDR3 protein has one entry. Found here are 85,000 to 120,000 distinct CDR3 sequences, approximately 15% of them singletons; the top ten hold more than 7%. This clonotype was observed a handful of times. This clonotype was sampled from a human donor in good health (CMV status not recorded). Some clones in this sample may be carry-over from other donors' samples. This chain connects TRBV29-1 to TRBJ2-1; TRBD2 matches at 16 bases. What was sequenced was PBMCs. The CDR3 here is CSVEVGLAGGYEQFF. The DNA of the CDR3 is TGCAGCGTTGAGGTGGGACTAGCGGGGGGGTATGAGCAGTTCTTC.